These T cell receptor beta chains were read from a single sample in a study of blood T cell repertoires in COVID-19. The method was immunoSEQ multiplex PCR; TCRdb's version includes in-frame clones alone and lacks a portion of them. The sample consists of roughly 53,000 clones, about 85% of them appearing once. Sample: peripheral blood. These receptors came from a human donor in a cohort sampled during active COVID-19. CDR3s include the opening cysteine and the closing phenylalanine or tryptophan.

TRBV4-1	TRBJ2-7	CASSHYGQGYEQYF
TRBV7-3	TRBJ2-1	CASSSGSGRGGYNEQFF
TRBV19	TRBJ2-1	CASRGDLAGDNEQFF
TRBV7-3	TRBJ1-1	CASSLRMNTEAFF
TRBV11-2	TRBJ2-1	CASSSTRWDNEQFF
TRBV7-6	TRBJ2-2	CASSLVAGGAGELFF
TRBV27	TRBJ1-2	CASSLSIWGPNYGYTF
TRBV6-5	TRBJ2-5	CASSYGTGSGETQYF
TRBV27	TRBJ1-5	CASSQGWQGAGQPQHF
TRBV18	TRBJ2-7	CASSNDRGRSYEQYF
TRBV10-3	TRBJ1-2	CAISGDRVRGYTF
TRBV27	TRBJ2-7	CASSWSPAYEQYF
TRBV6-2/TRBV6-3	TRBJ2-1	CASSYLSVGGRANNEQFF
TRBV27	TRBJ1-6	CASSPAGQGTSPLHF
TRBV6-5	TRBJ2-7	CASSRLAGISYEQYF
TRBV7-3	TRBJ2-7	CASSLTPGTGGDEQYF
TRBV14	TRBJ2-1	CASSQDKGGLAGGSNEQFF
TRBV5-1	TRBJ2-7	CASRPGQKTSYEQYF
TRBV3-1/TRBV3-2	TRBJ2-1	CASRGLGRGDEQFF
TRBV10-1	TRBJ1-2	CATRLWGGVSDGYTF
TRBV18	TRBJ1-1	CASSPMKTGRLNTEAFF
TRBV7-3	TRBJ1-1	CASSSRGTGTEAFF
TRBV19	TRBJ2-1	CASSTGLAGGVGEQFF